This TCR beta chain was recovered during a study of T cell changes during pregnancy in multiple sclerosis. Germline CDR1 SEHNR, CDR2 FQNEAQ (reference sequence). Deletions cut 5 bases from V and 0 bases from J, with 3 bases between. The CDR3 spans 12 residues. This table comes from immunoSEQ multiplex PCR, and its TCRdb copy is limited to in-frame clones, with some not included. The table includes around 48,000 clones, over 75% detected once. The chain is built from TRBV7-9 and TRBJ2-3; D is unresolved. The specimen comprised CD4+ T cells from peripheral blood mononuclear cells, sampled in the second trimester of pregnancy. This sequence originates from a female donor with multiple sclerosis, enrolled in a pregnancy study. The CDR3 is CASSPSTDTQYF. The CDR3 DNA is TGTGCCAGCAGCCCGAGCACAGATACGCAGTATTTT.